This T cell receptor (beta chain) was identified in a study of cytomegalovirus exposure and HLA in healthy donors. Comment on this clone: Its antigen is unidentified.

Study findings and constraints: The investigators catalogued 150 or so TCR beta chains as cytomegalovirus-associated. Later analysis identified about 17,000 TCR beta sequences associated with HLA alleles, using a false discovery rate threshold of 0.05. Follow-up analysis later connected one missense variant in DCLRE1C with trimming of TCR beta V- and J-genes. Later on, an analysis found that several of the most significant clusters appeared to be linked to common viral pathogens, which included parvovirus B19.

Use of 60 Vbeta and 13 Jbeta primers characterized the PCR. The data were produced by immunoSEQ multiplex PCR, yet TCRdb's version contains in-frame clones alone and is incomplete. In the table there are around 95,000 clones, around 86% of which are singletons. This sequence was found in a female donor in good health and CMV-seropositive. What was sequenced was PBMCs.

The CDR3 region is CASSEALQGNTEAFF. Here the CDR3 DNA reads TGTGCCAGCAGTGAAGCGCTCCAGGGGAACACTGAAGCTTTCTTT. This sequence joins TRBV2 and TRBJ1-1; possible D gene TRBD1, 5 bases. Germline CDR1 reads SNHLY; CDR2 reads FYNNEI. V was pared by 0 bases and J by 1 base, with 9 bases between. The CDR3 length is 15 residues.